This entry concerns a single T cell receptor (beta chain). Its antigen is unknown. Base qualities are missing; no much larger clone stands one base away. The CDR3, cysteine through phenylalanine, is 16 amino acids long. Only the CDR3 part of the read is kept: 48 bases, read in frame from the first base. Relative to germline, V is 3 bases shorter and J is 7 bases shorter, with 16 bases between their ends. In the germline V gene, CDR1 corresponds to KGHSH and CDR2 to LQKENI. The data stem from a study of T cell changes during pregnancy in multiple sclerosis (dated by TCRdb to about 2019). Some background on the complete study: The study looked at changes in the T cell repertoire across pregnancy in women with multiple sclerosis.

Libraries were built with the immunoSEQ multiplex PCR assay. The source is immuneACCESS, and TCRdb retained only in-frame sequences with V and J called. Part of the clones is not carried over; for the studies checked, unresolved V genes explain less than half of this, and the remainder is unexplained. This sample is represented by about 18,000 clones; around nine tenths of them were singletons. About 1.3% of the sample comes from the top ten. The starting material was CD4+ T cells from peripheral blood mononuclear cells, obtained in the first trimester of pregnancy. This chain joins TRBV18 to TRBJ1-6; the D gene assignment is ambiguous. This receptor was obtained from a female donor in good health, enrolled as a control in a pregnancy study. The CDR3 amino acid sequence is: CASSPLGQALNSPLHF. The nucleotides are TGTGCCAGCTCACCTCTTGGGCAGGCTTTAAATTCACCCCTCCACTTT.